The T cell receptor beta chain under discussion was sequenced for a study of blood T cell repertoires in COVID-19. In the authors' workflow: Amplified reference gene primers provided the basis for estimating nucleated cell counts. Profiling relied on immunoSEQ multiplex PCR, and the TCRdb table lists in-frame clones only, not all of them. V and J calls plus clone size are reproduced from that table; the DNA served to infer D and trimming. The profile covers around 140,000 clones, with around 87% appearing a single time and 10% to 12% taken by the ten largest. Everyone who took part was roughly 18 to 89 years old, and they came from about two dozen US areas. The study assigned cohorts using participant-reported clinical history. Each recovered donor of Cohort 3 presented with two negative PCRs, clearance, or symptom resolution. Trimming took 6 bases from V and 0 from J, leaving 7 bases between them. Germline V gene data show CDR1 as MNHEY and CDR2 as SMNVEV (reference sequence). The CDR3 runs 13 residues.

This receptor was identified in a man in his sixties who had recovered from COVID-19. The V gene is TRBV27, the J gene TRBJ2-3; D gene unclear. Sequenced material: PBMCs or T cells enriched from blood (not recorded which). CDR3 region: CASRPGSTDTQYF. CDR3 in DNA: TGTGCCAGCAGACCCGGGAGCACAGATACGCAGTATTTT.